This T cell receptor beta chain was retrieved from a study of vaccination effects on CD4 cells after COVID-19. Sequencing was performed with immunoSEQ multiplex PCR; in TCRdb, only in-frame clones are kept and a portion is missing. The table shows 20,000 to 25,000 clones, with approximately 70% occurring only once. A remark on this clone: Antigen unknown.

ViraFEST assay sequencing came after antigen-specific CD4+ T cells were expanded with viral peptide pools. The authors isolated CD4+ T cells after around nine days of culture. In the vaccine recipients, nucleocapsid antibodies were negative and there was no prior SARS-CoV-2 infection. CDR3 size: 14 residues. Germline CDR1 and CDR2: ENHRY and SYGVKD. Trimming removed 0 bases at V and 10 bases at J, with 14 bases between. Sequenced material: CD4+ T cells from PBMCs cultured with HCoV-OC43 spike peptides, taken before COVID-19 vaccination. Subset: HCoV-OC43 spike overlapping peptide pool stimulation. The chain combines TRBV10-3 with TRBJ2-3; D gene unclear. This TCR derives from a human donor who received a COVID-19 vaccine. CDR3 residues: CAISESLEVDAQYF. Here the CDR3 DNA reads TGTGCCATCAGTGAGTCCCTAGAGGTCGATGCGCAGTATTTT.